The clone carrying this T cell receptor (beta chain) showed up just a few times. Its antigen is not identified. A second PCR of 7 to 11 cycles used a sample-barcoded 5' primer and a J-beta primer mix. TCRdb passed the 5' RACE reads through MiXCR, listing each CDR3 protein once. The sample includes about 720,000 distinct CDR3 sequences, about 24% of them seen just once. The data were obtained in a study of blood T cells in healthy people across ages. On the study more broadly: In model experiments, template switching was able to capture about one barcoded beta molecule for every two T cells that were present.

Study findings and constraints: Versus aged donors, long-lived donors had higher diversity and more naive CD4+ cells. Naive T cell percentage and TCR beta diversity correlated strongly.

Between the trimmed V and J ends, which lost 7 bases and 2 bases, there was a span of 14 bases. The CDR3 runs 14 residues. The sample consisted of blood. The chain carries TRBV12-3 or TRBV12-4 and TRBJ1-1; perhaps TRBD1 as D (6 bases). The receptor comes from a man between 65 and 80 years old in good health. The CDR3 DNA follows: TGTGCCAGCACCCCTGAGGGGGGCAACACTGAAGCTTTCTTT. Translating it yields CASTPEGGNTEAFF.